This T cell receptor beta chain derives from a study of blood T cell repertoires in COVID-19. Study-level information: Whether acute or convalescent, the COVID-19 samples came from the United States, Italy and Spain. PBMCs, B-cell-depleted T cells, or T cells provided the cDNA or gDNA that made up the material.

In the source study's methods: Amplification of reference gene primers provided the estimated nucleated cell counts. Assay: immunoSEQ multiplex PCR; the TCRdb copy retains only in-frame clones and omits some. The V and J calls and clone size come from that table; D and trimming were worked out from the DNA. The table records about 180,000 clones, roughly 88% of them present only once. Trimming left V 1 base short and J 5 bases short, with 17 bases between. CDR3 length: 16 residues. Germline V gene data show CDR1 as SGHVS and CDR2 as FNYEAQ. Sequenced input: peripheral blood. V and J are TRBV7-6 and TRBJ2-5; a weak D match, TRBD2 (6 bases). The sequence came from a human donor with active or convalescent COVID-19. The donor label of this sample is uncertain. The CDR3 nucleotides are TGTGCCAGCAGCTTAGGTTACGGGGGTGGCCCGGAGACCCAGTACTTC. Protein sequence: CASSLGYGGGPETQYF.